Listed below are T cell receptor beta chains from one sample, sequenced in a study of patients and donors after allogeneic stem cell transplantation. MiXCR, run by TCRdb on the RT-PCR reads, gives a single entry per CDR3 protein. The table has about 960,000 distinct CDR3 sequences, about a sixth seen once. The sample consisted of blood, either unsorted or a sorted T cell fraction (not recorded which). These receptor sequences come from a human donor who was either an allogeneic HSCT recipient or a stem cell or donor lymphocyte infusion donor (not recorded which). It is not recorded whose cells these are; they may come from a transplant donor. Both conserved end residues are part of each CDR3. The D gene is left open where the match is weak. Expanded clones are given a class, and other clones once, few, many or no size at all.

v_gene: TRBV7-3
j_gene: TRBJ2-2
abundance: few
d_gene: NA
CDR3aa: CASSLNSAGGELFF
CDR3nt: TGTGCCAGCAGCTTAAACAGTGCTGGCGGGGAGCTGTTTTTT

v_gene: TRBV4-1
j_gene: TRBJ2-3
abundance: NA
d_gene: NA
CDR3aa: CASSQEAGYGNTQYF
CDR3nt: TGCGCCAGCAGCCAAGAGGCAGGGTATGGAAATACGCAGTATTTT

v_gene: TRBV12-3/TRBV12-4
j_gene: TRBJ2-5
abundance: many
d_gene: NA
CDR3aa: CASRRDFQETQYF
CDR3nt: TGTGCCAGCAGAAGGGACTTTCAAGAGACCCAGTACTTC

v_gene: TRBV6-1
j_gene: TRBJ1-6
abundance: few
d_gene: NA
CDR3aa: CASSRTMDGPGPLHF
CDR3nt: TGTGCCAGCAGCCGCACCATGGACGGCCCGGGACCCCTCCACTTT

v_gene: TRBV3-1
j_gene: TRBJ2-5
abundance: few
d_gene: NA
CDR3aa: CASSHGEETQYF
CDR3nt: TGTGCCAGCAGCCACGGAGAGGAGACCCAGTACTTC

v_gene: TRBV5-1
j_gene: TRBJ2-1
abundance: few
d_gene: NA
CDR3aa: CASSLPTGIHNEQFF
CDR3nt: TGCGCCAGCAGCTTGCCCACCGGGATCCACAATGAGCAGTTCTTC

v_gene: TRBV12-3/TRBV12-4
j_gene: TRBJ2-1
abundance: few
d_gene: TRBD2
CDR3aa: CASSFLSGIYNEQFF
CDR3nt: TGTGCCAGCAGTTTCTTGAGCGGGATATACAATGAGCAGTTCTTC

v_gene: TRBV11-2
j_gene: TRBJ2-6
abundance: few
d_gene: NA
CDR3aa: CASSQTLSRGIGSGANVLTF
CDR3nt: TGTGCCAGCAGTCAAACCCTTTCGAGGGGAATAGGATCTGGGGCCAACGTCCTGACTTTC

v_gene: TRBV7-2
j_gene: TRBJ2-7
abundance: NA
d_gene: NA
CDR3aa: CASSFRKNYEQYF
CDR3nt: TGTGCCAGCAGCTTTAGGAAAAATTACGAGCAGTACTTC

v_gene: TRBV6-1
j_gene: TRBJ1-2
abundance: few
d_gene: NA
CDR3aa: CASSRQRSNYGYTF
CDR3nt: TGTGCCAGCAGTAGACAGCGGTCTAACTATGGCTACACCTTC

v_gene: TRBV24-1
j_gene: TRBJ1-2
abundance: NA
d_gene: NA
CDR3aa: CATSDARTVYGYTF
CDR3nt: TGTGCCACCAGTGATGCCAGGACTGTCTATGGCTACACCTTC

v_gene: TRBV4-3
j_gene: TRBJ2-7
abundance: NA
d_gene: TRBD2
CDR3aa: CASSQGLGTGYEQYF
CDR3nt: TGCGCCAGCAGCCAGGGACTAGGGACGGGCTACGAGCAGTACTTC

v_gene: TRBV9
j_gene: TRBJ2-1
abundance: few
d_gene: NA
CDR3aa: CASSVAPSEGEQFF
CDR3nt: TGTGCCAGCAGCGTAGCCCCTAGCGAGGGGGAGCAGTTCTTC

v_gene: TRBV10-3
j_gene: TRBJ2-2
abundance: NA
d_gene: TRBD2
CDR3aa: CAISESTSGRNTGELFF
CDR3nt: TGTGCCATCAGTGAGTCTACTAGCGGGAGGAACACCGGGGAGCTGTTTTTT

v_gene: TRBV20-1
j_gene: TRBJ1-1
abundance: NA
d_gene: TRBD1
CDR3aa: CSAPGQERNTEAFF
CDR3nt: TGCAGTGCCCCGGGACAGGAGAGGAACACTGAAGCTTTCTTT